This T cell receptor beta chain was recovered during a study of early T cells in non-severe SARS-CoV-2 infection. Study information: Sequenced bulk RNA came from whole blood that was unsorted, and chains were unpaired.

CDR1 is SGDLS and CDR2 is YYNGEE in the germline V gene. This CDR3 contains 16 residues. V was pared by 4 bases and J by 0 bases, with 14 bases between. Whole-study results and caveats: The matching step, a VDJdb search, favored anti-spike CD8 responses and missed private and CD4 specificities.

Unique molecular identifiers were added to individual cDNA molecules. TCRdb reprocessed the 5' RACE reads with MiXCR, giving one entry per CDR3 protein. The profile shows around 53,000 distinct CDR3 sequences, about 11% of them singletons. At least ten counts were recorded for this clonotype. As yet, its antigen is unknown. This sequence joins TRBV9 and TRBJ2-4; a weak D match, TRBD2 (6 bases). The TCR originated in an adult who was a healthcare worker with PCR-confirmed SARS-CoV-2 infection or an uninfected control (not recorded which). What was sequenced was whole blood. CDR3 in DNA: TGTGCCAGCAGCCCGGGACTGGTGTTAGCCAAAAACATTCAGTACTTC. Translated, it gives CASSPGLVLAKNIQYF.